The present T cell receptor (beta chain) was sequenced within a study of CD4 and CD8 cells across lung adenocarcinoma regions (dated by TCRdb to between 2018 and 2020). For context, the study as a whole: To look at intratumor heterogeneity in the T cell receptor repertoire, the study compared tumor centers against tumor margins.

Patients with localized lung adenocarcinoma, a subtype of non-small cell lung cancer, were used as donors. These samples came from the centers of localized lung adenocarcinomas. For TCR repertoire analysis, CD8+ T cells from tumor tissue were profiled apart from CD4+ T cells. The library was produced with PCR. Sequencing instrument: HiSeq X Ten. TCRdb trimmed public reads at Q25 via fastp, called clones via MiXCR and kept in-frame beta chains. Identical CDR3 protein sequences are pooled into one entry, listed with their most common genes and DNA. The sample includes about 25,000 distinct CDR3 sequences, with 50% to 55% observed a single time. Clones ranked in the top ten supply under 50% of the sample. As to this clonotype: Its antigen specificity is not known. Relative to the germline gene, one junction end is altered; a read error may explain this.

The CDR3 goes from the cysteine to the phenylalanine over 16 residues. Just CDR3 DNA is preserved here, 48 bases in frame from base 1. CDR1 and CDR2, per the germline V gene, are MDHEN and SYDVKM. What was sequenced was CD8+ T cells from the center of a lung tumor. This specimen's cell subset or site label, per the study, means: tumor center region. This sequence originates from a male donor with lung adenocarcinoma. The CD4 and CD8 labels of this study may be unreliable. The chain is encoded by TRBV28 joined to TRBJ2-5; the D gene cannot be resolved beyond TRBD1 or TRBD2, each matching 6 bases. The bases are TGTGCCTGCAGGCGCTTCGGGGGCCGGGACCAAAACACCCAGTACTTC. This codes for CACRRFGGRDQNTQYF. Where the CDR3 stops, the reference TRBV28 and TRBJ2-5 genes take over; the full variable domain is DVKVTQSSRYLVKRTGEKVFLECVQDMDHENMFWYRQDPGLGLRLIYFSYDVKMKEKGDIPEGYSVSREKKERFSLILESASTNQTSMYLCACRRFGGRDQNTQYFGPGTRLLVL.